This paragraph reports one T cell receptor (beta chain). Its antigen is still unknown. This entry belongs to a study of cytomegalovirus exposure and HLA in healthy donors. Study-level points and caveats: Analyses of presence/absence relied on an assumption of roughly uniform sequencing depth across donors. TCR beta chain V- and J-gene trimming was linked, in a later analysis, to a missense variant in DCLRE1C. Many donors shared some public TCRs, even though most TCR sequences were rare.

V was clipped by 4 bases and J by 0 bases, with 18 bases between them. This CDR3 is built from 17 residues. CDR1 and CDR2 from the germline V gene are MDHEN and SYDVKM. Nominal health characterized the donors when sampled, though unrecorded immune exposures were likely. Researchers ran the PCR with 60 Vbeta and 13 Jbeta primers. Repertoires were generated with immunoSEQ multiplex PCR, while TCRdb's copy carries only in-frame clones and drops some. The table has around 100,000 clones, 70% to 85% seen once; the top ten hold around 3.1%. The receptor comes from a woman aged 40-49 years in good health and CMV-seronegative. This chain links TRBV28 with TRBJ2-5, with a weak D call TRBD1 (7 bases). Sequencing was performed on PBMCs. In nucleotides, the CDR3 is TGTGCCAGCAGTTCCATGGGCAGGGGGGACTACCAAGAGACCCAGTACTTC. Its protein product is CASSSMGRGDYQETQYF.